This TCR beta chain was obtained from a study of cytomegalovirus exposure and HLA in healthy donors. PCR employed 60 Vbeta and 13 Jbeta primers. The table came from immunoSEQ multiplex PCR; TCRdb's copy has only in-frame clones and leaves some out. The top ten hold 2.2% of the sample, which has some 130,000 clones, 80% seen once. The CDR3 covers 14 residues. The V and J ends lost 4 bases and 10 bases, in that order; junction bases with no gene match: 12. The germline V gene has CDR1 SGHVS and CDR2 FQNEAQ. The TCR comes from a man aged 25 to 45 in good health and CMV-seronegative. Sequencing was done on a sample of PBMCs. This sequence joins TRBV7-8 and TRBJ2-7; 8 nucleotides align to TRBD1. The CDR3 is CASSSDRVIREQYF. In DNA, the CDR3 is TGTGCCAGCAGCTCGGACAGGGTTATACGGGAACAGTACTTC.